This TCR beta chain was identified in a study of blood T cell repertoires in COVID-19 (dated by TCRdb to 2018 to 2020). Regarding the complete study: The collaborator samples originated in the United States, Italy and Spain and spanned the acute and convalescent phases of COVID-19. The prospective study material was composed of cDNA or gDNA derived from T cells, B-cell-depleted T cells, or PBMCs. Subjects who had been exposed to COVID-19, were actively infected with it, or had recovered from it provided the deeply sampled blood TCRbeta repertoires that made up the dataset. The repertoires were released in a freely available public database meant as a resource for research on the immune response to SARS-CoV-2. The samples were drawn from the first 160 participants of the ongoing ImmuneRACE study and from 1,254 subjects provided by 6 global collaborators. The sample metadata nearly always contained a de-identified subject ID, COVID-19 status, age in years and sex. Where HLA class I and class II types were available, the types were taken from metadata supplied by the sample provider, not from assay-based typing. Here is what the overall study found, with its caveats: The amount of clinical and demographic metadata varied by source and participant and was provided uncurated.

There are 13 amino acids in the CDR3, from cysteine to phenylalanine inclusive. The kept DNA is CDR3 alone, 39 bases in frame from the first base. V loses 2 bases of germline sequence and J loses 2 bases, and the interval between the two ends is 4 bases. CDR1 and CDR2 were assigned from the germline V gene as SGHTA and FQGNSA. A second Seattle source provided samples from volunteer blood donors who had recovered from COVID-19. The collaborating institutions used their own protocols to collect whole blood in K2EDTA tubes. For TCRbeta analysis, collaborators shipped samples as frozen whole blood, isolated PBMCs, or DNA extracted from either of those sample types. TCRbeta CDR3 regions were amplified from genomic DNA using the immunoSEQ Assay, a bias-controlled multiplex PCR. Per the source publication's procedure: Within the assay, amplification of reference gene primers was used to estimate how many nucleated cells each sample contained. To quantify the absolute abundance of each unique TCRbeta CDR3 rearrangement, sequence reads were collapsed and filtered. For each sample, productive Simpson clonality was calculated as the square root of Simpson's diversity index across productive rearrangements. Drawn from immuneACCESS, this table holds only the in-frame rearrangements with V and J called that TCRdb kept. Clones are partly lost; checked studies trace under half to an unresolved V gene and leave the rest unexplained. The V and J calls and clone size are taken from that table; D and trimming were inferred from the DNA. Across this sample there are 200,000 to 250,000 clones, with around 90% seen only once. The ten largest clones capture roughly 12% of the sample.

In regard to this clone: Its cognate antigen has yet to be identified. No much larger clone is present one base from it, and per-base qualities are unavailable.

The sample was peripheral blood. The chain uses TRBV7-2 and TRBJ2-1, with an unclear D gene assignment. The clonotype originates from a woman aged 18-35 years who had recovered from COVID-19. The sequenced DNA: TGTGCCAGCAGCTTACCAGCCTACAATGAGCAGTTCTTC. The translation is CASSLPAYNEQFF. The CDR3 plus the reference TRBV7-2 and TRBJ2-1 genes for the other parts give the full variable domain: GAGVSQSPSNKVTEKGKDVELRCDPISGHTALYWYRQSLGQGLEFLIYFQGNSAPDKSGLPSDRFSAERTGGSVSTLTIQRTQQEDSAVYLCASSLPAYNEQFFGPGTRLTVL.